Sequencing of this T cell receptor beta chain was carried out in a study of T cells after yellow fever vaccination. Study-level results: Faster peaking, at day 5 versus 15, marked a secondary response that was weaker.

For TCR, cDNA came from 5'RACE template switching, which added a universal primer site and UMIs. TCRdb redid the calling of the 5' RACE reads with MiXCR, one entry per CDR3 protein. The repertoire holds some 560,000 distinct CDR3 sequences, with around 21% as singletons. The CDR3 is 11 amino acids. V was clipped by 3 bases and J by 9 bases, with 8 bases between them. The germline CDR1 and CDR2 sequences are ENHRY and SYGVKD. On this clonotype itself: Its antigen is undetermined.

The receptor was isolated from a man aged 30 to 39 who received the YFV17D yellow fever vaccine. This chain joins TRBV10-3 and TRBJ2-5; unclear D gene. The sequencing used PBMCs, collected 15 days after the yellow fever booster vaccination. This chain's CDR3 is CAISETRAQYF. DNA for the CDR3: TGTGCCATCAGTGAAACCCGGGCCCAGTACTTC.